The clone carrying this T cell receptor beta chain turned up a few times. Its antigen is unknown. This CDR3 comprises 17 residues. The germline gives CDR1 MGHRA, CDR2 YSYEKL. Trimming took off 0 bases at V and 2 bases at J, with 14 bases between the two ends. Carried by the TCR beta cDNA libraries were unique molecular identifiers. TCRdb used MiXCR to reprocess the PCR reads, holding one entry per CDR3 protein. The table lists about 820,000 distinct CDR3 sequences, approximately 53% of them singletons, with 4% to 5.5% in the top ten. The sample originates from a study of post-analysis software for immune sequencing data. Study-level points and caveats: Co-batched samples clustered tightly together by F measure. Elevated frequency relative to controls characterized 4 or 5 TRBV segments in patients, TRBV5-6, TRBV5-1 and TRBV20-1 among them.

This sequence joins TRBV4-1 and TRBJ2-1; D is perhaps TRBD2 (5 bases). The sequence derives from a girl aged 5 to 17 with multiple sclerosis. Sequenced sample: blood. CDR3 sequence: CASSQDPETTTYNEQFF. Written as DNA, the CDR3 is TGCGCCAGCAGCCAAGATCCAGAGACTACTACCTACAATGAGCAGTTCTTC.